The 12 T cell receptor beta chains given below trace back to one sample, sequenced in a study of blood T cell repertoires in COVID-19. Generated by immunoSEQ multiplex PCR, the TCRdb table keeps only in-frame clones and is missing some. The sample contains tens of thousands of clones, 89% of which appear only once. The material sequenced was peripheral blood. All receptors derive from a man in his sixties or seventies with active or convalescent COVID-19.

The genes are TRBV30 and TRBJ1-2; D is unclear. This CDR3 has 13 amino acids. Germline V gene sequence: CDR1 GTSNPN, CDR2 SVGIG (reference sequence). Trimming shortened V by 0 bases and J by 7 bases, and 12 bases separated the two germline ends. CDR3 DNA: TGTGCCTGGAGTGTGTCCCGTCCAGGTGGCTACACCTTC. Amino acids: CAWSVSRPGGYTF. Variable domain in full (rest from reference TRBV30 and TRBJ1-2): SQTIHQWPATLVQPVGSPLSLECTVEGTSNPNLYWYRQAAGRGLQLLFYSVGIGQISSEVPQNLSASRPQDRQFILSSKKLLLSDSGFYLCAWSVSRPGGYTFGSGTRLTVV.

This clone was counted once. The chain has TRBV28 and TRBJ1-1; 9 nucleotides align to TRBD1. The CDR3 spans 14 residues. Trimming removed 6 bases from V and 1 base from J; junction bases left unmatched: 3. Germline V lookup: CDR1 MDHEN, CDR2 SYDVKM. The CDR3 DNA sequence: TGTGCCAGCAGATTGACAGGGGGGAACACTGAAGCTTTCTTT. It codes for CASRLTGGNTEAFF. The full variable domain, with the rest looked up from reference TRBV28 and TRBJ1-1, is DVKVTQSSRYLVKRTGEKVFLECVQDMDHENMFWYRQDPGLGLRLIYFSYDVKMKEKGDIPEGYSVSREKKERFSLILESASTNQTSMYLCASRLTGGNTEAFFGQGTRLTVV.

The CDR3 sequence: CATSDVDQPQHF. The CDR3, as DNA: TGTGCCACCAGTGATGTAGATCAGCCCCAGCATTTT. V and J are TRBV24-1 and TRBJ1-5; no clear D gene. This CDR3 spans 12 amino acids. Germline CDR1 reads KGHDR; CDR2 reads SFDVKD. V lost 3 bases to trimming and J lost 5 bases, with 4 bases between them.

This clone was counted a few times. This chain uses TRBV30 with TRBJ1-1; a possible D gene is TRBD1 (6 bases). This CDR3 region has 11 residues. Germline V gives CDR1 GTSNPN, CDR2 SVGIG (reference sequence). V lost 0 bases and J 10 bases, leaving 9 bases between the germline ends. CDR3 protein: CAWSVGGVAFF. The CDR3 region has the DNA TGTGCCTGGAGTGTAGGGGGGGTAGCTTTCTTT.

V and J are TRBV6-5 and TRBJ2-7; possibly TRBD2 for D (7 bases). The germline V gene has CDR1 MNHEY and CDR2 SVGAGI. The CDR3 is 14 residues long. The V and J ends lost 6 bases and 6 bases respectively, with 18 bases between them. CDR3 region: CASRGGVGPREQYF. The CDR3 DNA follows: TGTGCCAGCAGAGGGGGGGTCGGGCCTCGCGAGCAGTACTTC.

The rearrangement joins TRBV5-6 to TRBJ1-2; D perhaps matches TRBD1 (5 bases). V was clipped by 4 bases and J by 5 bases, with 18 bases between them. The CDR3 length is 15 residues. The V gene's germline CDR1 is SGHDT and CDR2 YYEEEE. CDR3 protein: CASSADTPSLYGYTF. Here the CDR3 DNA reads TGTGCCAGCAGCGCGGACACCCCTTCCTTATATGGCTACACCTTC.

The chain's CDR3 is CATSRGGTGTASSSYEQYF. The CDR3 bases are TGTGCCACCAGCAGAGGTGGAACCGGGACAGCCTCAAGCTCCTACGAGCAGTACTTC. This rearrangement joins TRBV15 to TRBJ2-7; 7 bases are shared with TRBD1. This CDR3 contains 19 residues. V was clipped by 1 base and J by 0 bases; unmatched bases: 15. Germline V gene sequence: CDR1 LNHNV, CDR2 YYDKDF (reference sequence).

The CDR3 DNA reads as TGCGCCAGCAGCCTGTCTCCGGGACAGGGGAATCAGCCCCAGCATTTT. Its translation is CASSLSPGQGNQPQHF. The gene calls are TRBV4-1 and TRBJ1-5, with 10 bases identical to TRBD1. The CDR3 has 16 residues. The germline gives CDR1 MGHRA, CDR2 YSYEKL. Unmatched junction bases numbered 7, after V lost 4 bases and J lost 4 bases.

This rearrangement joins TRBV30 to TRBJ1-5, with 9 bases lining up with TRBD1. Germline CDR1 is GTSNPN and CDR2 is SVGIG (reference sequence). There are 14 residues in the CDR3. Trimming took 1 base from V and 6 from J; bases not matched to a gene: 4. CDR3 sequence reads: CAWSEDRGGQPQHF. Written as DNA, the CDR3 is TGTGCCTGGAGTGAGGACAGGGGCGGTCAGCCCCAGCATTTT.

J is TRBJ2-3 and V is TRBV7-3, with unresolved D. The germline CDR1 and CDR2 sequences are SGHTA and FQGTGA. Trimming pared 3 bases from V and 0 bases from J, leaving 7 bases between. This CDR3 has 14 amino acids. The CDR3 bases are TGTGCCAGCAGCTTCGGAGCCAGCACAGATACGCAGTATTTT. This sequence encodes CASSFGASTDTQYF.

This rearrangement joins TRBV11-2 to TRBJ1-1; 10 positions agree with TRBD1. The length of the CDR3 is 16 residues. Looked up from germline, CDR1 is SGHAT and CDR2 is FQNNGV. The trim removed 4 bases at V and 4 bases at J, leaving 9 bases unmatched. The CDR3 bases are TGTGCCAGCAGCTCACAATTGGGGACAGGGGTCACTGAAGCTTTCTTT. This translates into CASSSQLGTGVTEAFF. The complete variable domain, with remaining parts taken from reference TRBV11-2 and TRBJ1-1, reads EAGVAQSPRYKIIEKRQSVAFWCNPISGHATLYWYQQILGQGPKLLIQFQNNGVVDDSQLPKDRFSAERLKGVDSTLKIQPAKLEDSAVYLCASSSQLGTGVTEAFFGQGTRLTVV.

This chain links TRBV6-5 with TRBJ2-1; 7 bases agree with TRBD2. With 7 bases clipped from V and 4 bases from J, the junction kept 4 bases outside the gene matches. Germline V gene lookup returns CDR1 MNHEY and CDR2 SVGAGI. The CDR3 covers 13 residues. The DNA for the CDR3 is TGTGCCAGCAACTGGGGGGGTTACAATGAGCAGTTCTTC. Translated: CASNWGGYNEQFF.